The 13 T cell receptor beta chains below were found in one sample sequenced in a study of preoperative IRX-2 immunotherapy in early breast cancer. Repertoires were generated with immunoSEQ multiplex PCR, while TCRdb's copy carries only in-frame clones and drops some. The sample records 2,000 to 2,500 clones, 67% being singletons. Regarding treatment: preoperative locoregional IRX-2 cytokine immunotherapy. The sequencing here drew on tumor tissue, taken before IRX-2 immunotherapy. Receptors originate from a human donor with breast cancer.

The V gene is TRBV11-3, the J gene TRBJ1-1; D call uncertain. In germline, CDR1 is SGHNT, CDR2 YENEEA. The V gene lost 1 base and the J gene lost 1 base, with 7 bases spanning the gap. The CDR3 has 14 amino acids. CDR3 region: CASSLGQTNTEAFF. The CDR3, as DNA: TGTGCCAGCAGCTTAGGTCAGACGAACACTGAAGCTTTCTTT.

The V and J genes are TRBV5-1 and TRBJ2-2, with 8 bases identical to TRBD2. In germline, CDR1 is SGHRS, CDR2 YFSETQ. CDR3 size: 17 residues. V shed 0 bases and J 7 bases; nucleotides not matched to a gene: 11. The CDR3 is CASSLGSGAPWDGELFF. The CDR3 coding sequence is TGCGCCAGCAGCTTGGGTAGCGGGGCTCCCTGGGACGGGGAGCTGTTTTTT.

This chain links TRBV6-8 with TRBJ1-2, with a tentative D call TRBD1 (6 bases). The CDR3 consists of 15 residues. Trimming shortened V by 7 bases and J by 0 bases, and 15 bases separated the two germline ends. CDR1 and CDR2 (germline): MNHGY, SAAAGT. The CDR3: CASTEQGQANYGYTF. The DNA for the CDR3 is TGTGCCAGCACCGAGCAGGGGCAGGCTAACTATGGCTACACCTTC.

The rearrangement links TRBV15 to TRBJ2-1, with D possibly TRBD2 on 6 matching bases. V lost 0 bases to trimming and J lost 5 bases, with 14 bases between them. This CDR3 has 16 residues. From germline, CDR1 is LNHNV and CDR2 YYDKDF (reference sequence). CDR3 sequence (DNA): TGTGCCACCAGCAGAGATTGGGGCGGGGCCAACAATGAGCAGTTCTTC. It is translated as CATSRDWGGANNEQFF.

This clone appeared a few times. This chain connects TRBV19 to TRBJ1-2; D is perhaps TRBD1 (5 bases). V was trimmed by 5 bases and J by 2 bases, leaving 15 bases between them. Looked up from germline, CDR1 is LNHDA and CDR2 is SQIVND (reference sequence). This CDR3 is built from 15 residues. The CDR3 is CASSVSGRTNYGYTF. The CDR3 bases are TGTGCCAGTAGTGTATCGGGACGGACAAACTATGGCTACACCTTC.

This chain uses TRBV18 with TRBJ1-2; 11 positions agree with TRBD1. The V segment lost 2 bases and the J segment 7 bases; nucleotides outside the gene matches: 6. Germline CDR1 KGHSH, CDR2 LQKENI. This CDR3 contains 15 residues. In nucleotides, the CDR3 is TGTGCCAGCTCACCAGCAGGACAGGGGGCCTTTGGCTACACCTTC. It is translated as CASSPAGQGAFGYTF.

The chain combines TRBV2 with TRBJ1-2, with D perhaps TRBD1 (5 bases). Germline loops: CDR1 SNHLY, CDR2 FYNNEI. The germline V and J ends were trimmed by 8 bases and 4 bases, with 17 bases remaining between them. The CDR3 is 14 amino acids. CDR3 sequence: CASEGTGSPYGYTF. CDR3 sequence (DNA): TGTGCCAGCGAAGGTACAGGCTCCCCCTATGGCTACACCTTC.

This clone was detected only a few times. The V gene is TRBV30, the J gene TRBJ1-1; D call uncertain. This CDR3 contains 15 residues. V was trimmed by 0 bases and J by 1 base, leaving 12 bases between them. CDR1 is GTSNPN and CDR2 is SVGIG in the germline V gene (reference sequence). This chain's CDR3 is CAWSVPKGKNTEAFF. In DNA form, the CDR3 reads TGTGCCTGGAGTGTACCTAAGGGAAAGAACACTGAAGCTTTCTTT.

The V gene is TRBV7-5, the J gene TRBJ2-3. TRBV7-5 is marked as a pseudogene. The CDR3 contains 17 residues. CDR3 nucleotide sequence: TGTGCCGGCAGCTTAGATCCGGCTGCATCTAGCACAGATACGCAGTATTTT. Protein sequence: CAGSLDPAASSTDTQYF.

V usage is TRBV5-1 and J usage is TRBJ1-1; D ambiguous. The V gene lost 4 bases and the J gene lost 0 bases, with 13 bases spanning the gap. CDR1 is SGHRS and CDR2 is YFSETQ in the germline V gene. CDR3 length equals 15 residues. The CDR3 sequence is CASSDYKSLNTEAFF. The CDR3 region has the DNA TGCGCCAGCAGCGATTATAAGTCGTTGAACACTGAAGCTTTCTTT.

This chain connects TRBV6-8 to TRBJ1-2; D is unclear. From germline, CDR1 is MNHGY and CDR2 SAAAGT. V was cut by 6 bases and J by 8 bases, with 16 bases left in between. The CDR3 has 13 amino acids. The CDR3 reads CASRPREGEGYTF. CDR3 in DNA: TGTGCCAGCAGACCCCGTGAAGGAGAAGGCTACACCTTC.

The chain employs TRBV12-1 and TRBJ1-3. TRBV12-1 is flagged as a pseudogene. The CDR3 contains 14 residues. The CDR3 bases are TGTGCCAGCAGCTTGGGGTGGCCTGGAAACACCATATATTTT. Translated: CASSLGWPGNTIYF.

The J gene is TRBJ2-5, the V gene TRBV5-1; maybe TRBD2 (7 bases). CDR1 and CDR2 (germline): SGHRS, YFSETQ. The CDR3 runs to 16 residues. Trimming took 5 bases from V and 2 from J, leaving 19 bases between them. CDR3 protein: CASRIGGGAGQETQYF. CDR3 bases: TGCGCCAGCAGGATCGGAGGGGGGGCAGGTCAAGAGACCCAGTACTTC.